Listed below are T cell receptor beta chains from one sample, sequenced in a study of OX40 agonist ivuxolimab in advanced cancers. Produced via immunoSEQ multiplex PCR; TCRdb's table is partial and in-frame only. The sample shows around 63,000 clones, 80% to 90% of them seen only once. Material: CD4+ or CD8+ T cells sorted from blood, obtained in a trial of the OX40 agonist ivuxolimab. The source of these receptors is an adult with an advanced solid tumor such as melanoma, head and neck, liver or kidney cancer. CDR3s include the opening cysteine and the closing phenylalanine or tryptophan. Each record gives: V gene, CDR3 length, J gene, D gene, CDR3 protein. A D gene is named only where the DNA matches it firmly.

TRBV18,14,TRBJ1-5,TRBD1,CASSPTGDGQPQHF
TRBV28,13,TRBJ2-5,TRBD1,CASTDRERETQYF
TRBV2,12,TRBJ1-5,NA,CASSGGNQPQHF
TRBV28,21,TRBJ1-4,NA,CASSFPREDRQFFATNEKLFF
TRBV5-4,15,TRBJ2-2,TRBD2,CASSPTSGNTGELFF
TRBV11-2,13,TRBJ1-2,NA,CASSLSHNYGYTF
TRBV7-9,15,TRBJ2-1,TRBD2,CASSQTSGSYNEQFF
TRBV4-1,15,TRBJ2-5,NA,CASSPPGGGKETQYF
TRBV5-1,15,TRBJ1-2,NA,CASSLRTEGTYGYTF
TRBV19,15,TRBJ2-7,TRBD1,CASKMGTGVVDEQYF
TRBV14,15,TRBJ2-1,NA,CASSQQTSLHNEQFF
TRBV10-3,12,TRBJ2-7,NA,CAISQGGYEQYF
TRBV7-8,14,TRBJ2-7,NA,CASSLTQVYYEQYF
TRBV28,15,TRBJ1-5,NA,CASSPTGQGNQPQHF
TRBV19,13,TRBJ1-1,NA,CASSIFPNTEAFF
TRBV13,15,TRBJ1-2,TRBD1,CASSYQGAGSYGYTF
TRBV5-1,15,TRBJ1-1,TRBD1,CASSWTGEVNTEAFF
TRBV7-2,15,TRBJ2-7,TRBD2,CASSWTSESSYEQYF
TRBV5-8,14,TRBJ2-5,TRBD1,CASSRLTGGWEQYF
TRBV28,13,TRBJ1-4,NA,CASMWGTNEKLFF
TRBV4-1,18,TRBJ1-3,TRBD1,CASSQLRPGQLSGNTIYF
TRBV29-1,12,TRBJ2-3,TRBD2,CSVEGLTSGAYF
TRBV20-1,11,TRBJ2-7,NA,CSARSHYEQYF
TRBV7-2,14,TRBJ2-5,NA,CASSLAYDQETQYF
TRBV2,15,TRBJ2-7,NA,CASSEESPILYEQYF
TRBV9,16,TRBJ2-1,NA,CASSPSAGQAYNEQFF
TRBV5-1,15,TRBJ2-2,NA,CASSPVGLNTGELFF
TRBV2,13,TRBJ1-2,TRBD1,CATTQGVDYGYTF
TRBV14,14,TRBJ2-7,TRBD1,CASSLGTGFSEQYF
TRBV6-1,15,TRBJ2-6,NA,CASSLRGSGANVLTF
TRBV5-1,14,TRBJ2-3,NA,CASSLGQGADTQYF
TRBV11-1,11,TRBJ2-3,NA,CASSLADTQYF
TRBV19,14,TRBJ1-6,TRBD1,CASSMDRGESPLHF
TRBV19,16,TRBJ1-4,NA,CASSLGARGLNEKLFF
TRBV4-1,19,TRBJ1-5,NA,CASSQEYGFGRRSNQPQHF
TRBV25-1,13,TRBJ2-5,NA,CASSLDRAETQYF
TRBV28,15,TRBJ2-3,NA,CASSGPGHLTDTQYF
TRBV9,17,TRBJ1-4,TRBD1,CASSHSGNRGFNEKLFF
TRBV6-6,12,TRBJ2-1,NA,CASSYSTSEQFF
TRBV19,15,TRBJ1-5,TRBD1,CASSDRAGGNQPQHF
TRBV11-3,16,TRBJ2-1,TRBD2,CASSFGGRKPYNEQFF
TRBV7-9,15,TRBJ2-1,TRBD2,CASSFRTSPNNEQFF